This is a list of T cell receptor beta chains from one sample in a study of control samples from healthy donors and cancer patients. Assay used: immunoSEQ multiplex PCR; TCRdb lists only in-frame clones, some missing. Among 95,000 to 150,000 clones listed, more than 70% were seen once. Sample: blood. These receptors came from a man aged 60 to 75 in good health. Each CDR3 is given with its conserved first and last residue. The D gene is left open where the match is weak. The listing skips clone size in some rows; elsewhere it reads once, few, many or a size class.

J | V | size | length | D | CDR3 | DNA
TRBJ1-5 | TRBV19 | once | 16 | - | CARLEEGGESNQPQHF | TGTGCCCGGTTGGAAGAAGGGGGTGAAAGCAATCAGCCCCAGCATTTT
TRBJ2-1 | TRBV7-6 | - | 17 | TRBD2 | CASSSRLAGGPSNEQFF | TGTGCCAGCAGCTCGAGACTAGCGGGGGGGCCGTCAAATGAGCAGTTCTTC
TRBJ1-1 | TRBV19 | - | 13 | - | CASSSGGNTEAFF | TGTGCCAGTAGTTCTGGGGGGAACACTGAAGCTTTCTTT
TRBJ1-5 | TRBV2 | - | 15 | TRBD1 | CASRVTGGRNQPQHF | TGTGCCAGTAGAGTGACAGGGGGACGCAATCAGCCCCAGCATTTT
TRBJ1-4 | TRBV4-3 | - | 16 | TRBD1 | CASSQDSETGSEKLFF | TGCGCCAGCAGCCAAGATTCCGAGACAGGGAGTGAAAAACTGTTTTTT
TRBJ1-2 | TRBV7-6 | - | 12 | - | CASSLQGYGYTF | TGTGCCAGCAGCTTACAGGGGTATGGCTACACCTTC
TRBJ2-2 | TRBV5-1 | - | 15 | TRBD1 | CASSQGTANTGELFF | TGCGCCAGCAGCCAAGGGACAGCGAACACCGGGGAGCTGTTTTTT
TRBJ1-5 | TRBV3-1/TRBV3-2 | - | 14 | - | CASSQSGSNQPQHF | TGTGCCAGCAGCCAATCAGGGAGCAATCAGCCCCAGCATTTT
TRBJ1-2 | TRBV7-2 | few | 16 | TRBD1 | CASSSYRQGMNYGYTF | TGTGCCAGCAGCTCGTACCGACAGGGGATGAACTATGGCTACACCTTC
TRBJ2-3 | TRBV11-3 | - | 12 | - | CASSLEGDTQYF | TGTGCCAGCAGCTTAGAGGGGGATACGCAGTATTTT
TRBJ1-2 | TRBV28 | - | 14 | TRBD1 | CASSPMTGFYGYTF | TGTGCCAGCAGCCCTATGACAGGGTTTTATGGCTACACCTTC
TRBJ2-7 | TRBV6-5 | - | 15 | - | CASSNSPGQQYEQYF | TGTGCCAGCAGCAACTCCCCGGGACAACAATACGAGCAGTACTTC
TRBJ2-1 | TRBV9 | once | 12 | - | CASSVNYNEQFF | TGTGCCAGCAGCGTAAATTACAATGAGCAGTTCTTC
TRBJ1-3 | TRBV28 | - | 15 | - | CASRSEGTSGNTIYF | TGTGCCAGCAGAAGCGAAGGGACCTCTGGAAACACCATATATTTT
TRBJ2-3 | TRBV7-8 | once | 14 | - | CASSATGSTDTQYF | TGTGCCAGCAGCGCCACAGGGAGCACAGATACGCAGTATTTT
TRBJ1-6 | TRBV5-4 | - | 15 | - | CASSLAEVYNSPLHF | TGTGCCAGCAGCTTGGCGGAGGTATATAATTCACCCCTCCACTTT
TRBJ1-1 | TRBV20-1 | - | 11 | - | CSARDDSEAFF | TGCAGTGCTAGGGATGACAGTGAAGCTTTCTTT
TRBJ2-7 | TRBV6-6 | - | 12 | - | CASSLSSYEQYF | TGTGCCAGCAGCCTCAGCTCCTACGAGCAGTACTTC
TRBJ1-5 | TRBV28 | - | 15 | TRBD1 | CASREQGASTQPQHF | TGTGCCAGCAGGGAACAGGGGGCTTCTACTCAGCCCCAGCATTTT
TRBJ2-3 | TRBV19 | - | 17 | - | CASRATANRPLGDTQYF | TGTGCCAGTAGAGCCACAGCTAACAGACCTTTGGGAGATACGCAGTATTTT
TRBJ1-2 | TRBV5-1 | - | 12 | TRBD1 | CASSPGQGHNTF | TGCGCCAGCAGCCCCGGACAGGGACATAACACCTTC
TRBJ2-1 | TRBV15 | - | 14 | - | CATSRGGPDNEQFF | TGTGCCACCAGCAGAGGGGGTCCCGACAATGAGCAGTTCTTC
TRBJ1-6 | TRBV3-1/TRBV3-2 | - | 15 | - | CASSQLRSGNSPLHF | TGTGCCAGCAGCCAATTGAGATCCGGGAATTCACCCCTCCACTTT